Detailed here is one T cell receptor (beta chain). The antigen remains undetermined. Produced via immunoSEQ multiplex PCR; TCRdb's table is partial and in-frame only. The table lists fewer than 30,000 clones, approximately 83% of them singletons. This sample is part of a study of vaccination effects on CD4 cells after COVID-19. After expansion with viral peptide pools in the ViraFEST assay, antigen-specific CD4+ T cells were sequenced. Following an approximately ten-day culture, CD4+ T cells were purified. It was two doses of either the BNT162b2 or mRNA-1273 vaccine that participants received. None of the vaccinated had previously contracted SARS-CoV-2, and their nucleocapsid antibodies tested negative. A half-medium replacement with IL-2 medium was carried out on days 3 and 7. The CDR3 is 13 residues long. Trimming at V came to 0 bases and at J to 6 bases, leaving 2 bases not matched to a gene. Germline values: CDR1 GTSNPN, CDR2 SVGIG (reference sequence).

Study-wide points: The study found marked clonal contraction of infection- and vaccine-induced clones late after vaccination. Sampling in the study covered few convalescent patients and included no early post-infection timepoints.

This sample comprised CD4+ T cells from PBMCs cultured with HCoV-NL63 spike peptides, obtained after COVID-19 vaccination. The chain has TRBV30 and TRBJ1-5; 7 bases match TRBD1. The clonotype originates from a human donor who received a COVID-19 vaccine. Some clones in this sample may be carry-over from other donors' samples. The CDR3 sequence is CAWSVQGTQPQHF. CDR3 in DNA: TGTGCCTGGAGTGTACAGGGGACTCAGCCCCAGCATTTT. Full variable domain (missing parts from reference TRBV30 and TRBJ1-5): SQTIHQWPATLVQPVGSPLSLECTVEGTSNPNLYWYRQAAGRGLQLLFYSVGIGQISSEVPQNLSASRPQDRQFILSSKKLLLSDSGFYLCAWSVQGTQPQHFGDGTRLSIL.